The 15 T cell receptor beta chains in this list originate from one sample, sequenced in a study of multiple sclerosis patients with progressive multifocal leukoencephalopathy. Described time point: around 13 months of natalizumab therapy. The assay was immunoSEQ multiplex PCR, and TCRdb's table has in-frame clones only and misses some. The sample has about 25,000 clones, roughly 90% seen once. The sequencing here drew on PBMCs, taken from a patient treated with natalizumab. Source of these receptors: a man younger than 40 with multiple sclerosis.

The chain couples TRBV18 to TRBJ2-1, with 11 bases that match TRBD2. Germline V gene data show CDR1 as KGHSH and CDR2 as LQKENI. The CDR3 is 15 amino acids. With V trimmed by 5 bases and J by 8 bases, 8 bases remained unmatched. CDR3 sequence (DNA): TGTGCCAGCTCATTACTAGCGGGAGTAAGGGATGAGCAGTTCTTC. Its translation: CASSLLAGVRDEQFF. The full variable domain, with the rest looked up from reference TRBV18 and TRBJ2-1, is NAGVMQNPRHLVRRRGQEARLRCSPMKGHSHVYWYRQLPEEGLKFMVYLQKENIIDESGMPKERFSAEFPKEGPSILRIQQVVRGDSAAYFCASSLLAGVRDEQFFGPGTRLTVL.

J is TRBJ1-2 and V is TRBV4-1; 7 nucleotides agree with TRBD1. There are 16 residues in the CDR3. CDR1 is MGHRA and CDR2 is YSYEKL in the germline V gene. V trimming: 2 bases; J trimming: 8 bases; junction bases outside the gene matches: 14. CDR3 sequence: CASSQQFTGTEKGYTF. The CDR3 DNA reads TGCGCCAGCAGCCAACAATTCACCGGGACAGAAAAAGGCTACACCTTC.

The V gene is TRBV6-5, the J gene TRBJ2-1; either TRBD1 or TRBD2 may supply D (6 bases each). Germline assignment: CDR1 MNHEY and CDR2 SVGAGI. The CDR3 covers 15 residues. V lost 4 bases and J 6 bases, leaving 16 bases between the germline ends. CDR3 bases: TGTGCCAGCAGTTCCACAGGGACTCGATTCAATGAGCAGTTCTTC. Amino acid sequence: CASSSTGTRFNEQFF.

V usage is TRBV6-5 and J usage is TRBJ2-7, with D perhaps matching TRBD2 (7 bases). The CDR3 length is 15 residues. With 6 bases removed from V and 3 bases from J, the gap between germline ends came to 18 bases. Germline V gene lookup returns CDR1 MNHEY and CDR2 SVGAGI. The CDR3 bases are TGTGCCAGCAGGAGGGGGTTTGCGGGAGACTACGAGCAGTACTTC. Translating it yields CASRRGFAGDYEQYF.

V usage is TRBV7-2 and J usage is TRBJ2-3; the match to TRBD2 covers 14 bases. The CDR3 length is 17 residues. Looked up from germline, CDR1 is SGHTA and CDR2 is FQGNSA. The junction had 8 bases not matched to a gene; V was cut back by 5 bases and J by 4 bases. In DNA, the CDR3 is TGTGCCAGCAGCCCGGGACTAGCGGGAGTGGGGGCAGATACGCAGTATTTT. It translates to CASSPGLAGVGADTQYF.

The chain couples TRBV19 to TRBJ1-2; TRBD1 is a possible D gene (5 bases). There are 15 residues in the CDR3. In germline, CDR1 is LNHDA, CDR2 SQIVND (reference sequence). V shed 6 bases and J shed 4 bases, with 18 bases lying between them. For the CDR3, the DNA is TGTGCCAGTAGGGCCCCATATACAGGCTTCTATGGCTACACCTTC. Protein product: CASRAPYTGFYGYTF.

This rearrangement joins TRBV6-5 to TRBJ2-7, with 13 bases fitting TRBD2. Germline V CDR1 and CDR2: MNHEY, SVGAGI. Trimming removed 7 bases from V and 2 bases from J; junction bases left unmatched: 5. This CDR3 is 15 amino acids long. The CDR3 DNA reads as TGTGCCAGCACCAAACTAGCGGGAGGGACCTACGAGCAGTACTTC. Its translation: CASTKLAGGTYEQYF.

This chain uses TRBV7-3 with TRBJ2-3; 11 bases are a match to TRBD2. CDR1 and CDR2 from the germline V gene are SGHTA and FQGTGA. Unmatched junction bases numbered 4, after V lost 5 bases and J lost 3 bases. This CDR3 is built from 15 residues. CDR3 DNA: TGTGCCAGCAGCCCCCGGACTAGCGGGACAGATACGCAGTATTTT. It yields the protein CASSPRTSGTDTQYF.

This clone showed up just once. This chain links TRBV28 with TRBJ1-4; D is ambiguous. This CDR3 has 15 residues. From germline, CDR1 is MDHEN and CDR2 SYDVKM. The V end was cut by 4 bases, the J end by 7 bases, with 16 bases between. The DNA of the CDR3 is TGTGCCAGCAGTTCGGTAGAGTTCCTTCCTGAAAAACTGTTTTTT. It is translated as CASSSVEFLPEKLFF.

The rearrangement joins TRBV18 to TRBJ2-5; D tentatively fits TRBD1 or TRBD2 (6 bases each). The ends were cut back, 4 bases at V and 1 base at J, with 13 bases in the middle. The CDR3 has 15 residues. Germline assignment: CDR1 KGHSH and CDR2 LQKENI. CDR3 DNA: TGTGCCAGCTCACGTCTGGGGGGCCTCCAAGAGACCCAGTACTTC. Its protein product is CASSRLGGLQETQYF.

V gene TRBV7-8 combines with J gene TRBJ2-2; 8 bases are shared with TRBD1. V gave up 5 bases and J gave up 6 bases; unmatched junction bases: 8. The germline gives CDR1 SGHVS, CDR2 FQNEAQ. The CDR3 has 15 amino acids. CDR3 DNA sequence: TGTGCCAGCAGCGCACCAGGGGGCAGGGCCGGGGAGCTGTTTTTT. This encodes CASSAPGGRAGELFF.

The CDR3 DNA reads as TGTGCCAGCAGTTCGATATCCCGCACCTCAGGGGTCGGGGCCAACGTCCTGACTTTC. Translated, it gives CASSSISRTSGVGANVLTF. The chain recombines TRBV27 with TRBJ2-6; TRBD1 might be the D (6 bases). Trimming cost V 4 bases and J 4 bases, with 23 bases left between them. The germline V gene encodes CDR1 MNHEY and CDR2 SMNVEV (reference sequence). CDR3 length: 19 amino acids.

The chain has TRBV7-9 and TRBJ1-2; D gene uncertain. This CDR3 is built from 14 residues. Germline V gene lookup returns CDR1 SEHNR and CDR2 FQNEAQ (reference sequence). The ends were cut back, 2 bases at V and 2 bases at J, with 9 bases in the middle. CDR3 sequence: CASSLTATNYGYTF. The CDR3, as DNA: TGTGCCAGCAGCTTAACGGCGACCAACTATGGCTACACCTTC.

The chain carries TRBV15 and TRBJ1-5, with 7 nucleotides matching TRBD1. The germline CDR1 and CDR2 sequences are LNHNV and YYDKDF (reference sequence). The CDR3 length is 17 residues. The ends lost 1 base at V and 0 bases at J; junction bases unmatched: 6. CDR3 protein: CATSRGLQGPSNQPQHF. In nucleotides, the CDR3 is TGTGCCACCAGCAGAGGATTACAGGGGCCTAGCAATCAGCCCCAGCATTTT. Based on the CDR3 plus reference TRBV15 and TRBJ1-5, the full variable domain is DAMVIQNPRYQVTQFGKPVTLSCSQTLNHNVMYWYQQKSSQAPKLLFHYYDKDFNNEADTPDNFQSRRPNTSFCFLDIRSPGLGDTAMYLCATSRGLQGPSNQPQHFGDGTRLSIL.

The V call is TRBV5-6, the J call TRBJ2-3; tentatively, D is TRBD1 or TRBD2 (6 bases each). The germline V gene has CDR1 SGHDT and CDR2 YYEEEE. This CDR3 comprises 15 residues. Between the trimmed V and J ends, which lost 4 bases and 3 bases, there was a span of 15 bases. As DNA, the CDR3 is TGTGCCAGCAGCATGGAGGGGGGTAGGACAGATACGCAGTATTTT. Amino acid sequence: CASSMEGGRTDTQYF. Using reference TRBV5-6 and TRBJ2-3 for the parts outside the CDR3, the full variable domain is DAGVTQSPTHLIKTRGQQVTLRCSPKSGHDTVSWYQQALGQGPQFIFQYYEEEERQRGNFPDRFSGHQFPNYSSELNVNALLLGDSALYLCASSMEGGRTDTQYFGPGTRLTVL.